Following are 17 T cell receptor beta chains from one sample sequenced in a study of cytomegalovirus exposure and HLA in healthy donors. The PCR made use of 60 Vbeta and 13 Jbeta primers. Repertoires were generated with immunoSEQ multiplex PCR, while TCRdb's copy carries only in-frame clones and drops some. The table records more than 150,000 clones, about 85% of them present only once. Source material: PBMCs. The receptors were gathered from a man aged 45-60 years in good health and CMV-seronegative.

The chain employs TRBV5-1 and TRBJ1-2; TRBD1 matches 10 bases. The CDR3 loop spans 16 amino acids. Germline V gene sequence: CDR1 SGHRS, CDR2 YFSETQ. V was clipped by 4 bases and J by 7 bases; unmatched bases: 13. The CDR3 spells CASSMDRGERSGGYTF. The CDR3 nucleotides read TGCGCCAGCAGCATGGACAGGGGGGAGCGAAGTGGTGGCTACACCTTC.

The chain links TRBV5-1 to TRBJ2-7, with 9 bases matching TRBD1. J gave up 3 bases and V 0 bases, and 4 bases lay outside the gene matches. Germline V lookup: CDR1 SGHRS, CDR2 YFSETQ. The CDR3 totals 15 residues. CDR3 sequence (DNA): TGCGCCAGCAGCTTGGTAGGACAGGGGTACTACGAGCAGTACTTC. This translates into CASSLVGQGYYEQYF.

The V call is TRBV5-5, the J call TRBJ2-2; D gene uncertain. This CDR3 has 12 residues. Germline values: CDR1 SGHKS, CDR2 YYEKEE (reference sequence). V was pared by 0 bases and J by 7 bases, with 4 bases between. The DNA for the CDR3 is TGTGCCAGCAGCTTGGGAGGCGGGGAGCTGTTTTTT. As protein: CASSLGGGELFF.

The chain recombines TRBV9 with TRBJ1-5; a weak D match, TRBD1 (6 bases). CDR1 and CDR2 (germline): SGDLS, YYNGEE. The CDR3 length is 15 residues. V lost 5 bases to trimming and J lost 4 bases, with 16 bases between them. CDR3 amino acids: CASSSSGGANQPQHF. Written as DNA, the CDR3 is TGTGCCAGCAGTTCTTCCGGGGGGGCGAATCAGCCCCAGCATTTT.

The chain combines TRBV7-2 with TRBJ2-2; 8 bases agree with TRBD2. Trimming took 1 base from V and 8 from J; bases not matched to a gene: 3. The germline gives CDR1 SGHTA, CDR2 FQGNSA. This CDR3 has 14 residues. In DNA form, the CDR3 reads TGTGCCAGCAGCTTAGTGAGCGGGGGTGGGGAGCTGTTTTTT. This translates into CASSLVSGGGELFF.

The chain links TRBV18 to TRBJ1-4, with D perhaps TRBD1 (6 bases). This CDR3 contains 14 residues. Deletions cut 4 bases from V and 4 bases from J, with 10 bases between. The germline CDR1 and CDR2 sequences are KGHSH and LQKENI. The CDR3 nucleotides read TGTGCCAGCTCACTGGACAGCAGTAATGAAAAACTGTTTTTT. It is translated as CASSLDSSNEKLFF. The full variable domain, in which reference TRBV18 and TRBJ1-4 provide the parts outside the CDR3, is NAGVMQNPRHLVRRRGQEARLRCSPMKGHSHVYWYRQLPEEGLKFMVYLQKENIIDESGMPKERFSAEFPKEGPSILRIQQVVRGDSAAYFCASSLDSSNEKLFFGSGTQLSVL.

The rearrangement links TRBV2 to TRBJ1-1; TRBD1 matches 7 bases. The CDR3 contains 15 residues. The J segment lost 1 base and the V segment lost 6 bases, leaving 8 bases of the junction unmatched. Germline values: CDR1 SNHLY, CDR2 FYNNEI. CDR3 region: CASRGRQGENTEAFF. CDR3 in DNA: TGTGCCAGCAGGGGCCGACAGGGAGAGAACACTGAAGCTTTCTTT. The whole variable domain, filled in from reference TRBV2 and TRBJ1-1, reads EPEVTQTPSHQVTQMGQEVILRCVPISNHLYFYWYRQILGQKVEFLVSFYNNEISEKSEIFDDQFSVERPDGSNFTLKIRSTKLEDSAMYFCASRGRQGENTEAFFGQGTRLTVV.

The V gene is TRBV2, the J gene TRBJ2-7; 9 bases agree with TRBD2. The V gene's germline CDR1 is SNHLY and CDR2 FYNNEI. J was trimmed by 6 bases and V by 7 bases; bases with no gene match: 10. The CDR3 loop spans 14 amino acids. In DNA form, the CDR3 reads TGTGCCAGCAAAGCGGCTAGCGGGGTTCGCGAGCAGTACTTC. It encodes CASKAASGVREQYF.

Only one count was recorded for this clone. The chain uses TRBV7-2 and TRBJ2-7; D not certain. With 5 bases removed from V and 3 bases from J, the gap between germline ends came to 8 bases. This CDR3 has 12 residues. Germline lookup yields CDR1 SGHTA and CDR2 FQGNSA. CDR3 coding DNA: TGTGCCAGCAGCAATCCCCTCTACGAGCAGTACTTC. This codes for CASSNPLYEQYF.

V gene TRBV9 combines with J gene TRBJ2-2, with 10 bases that match TRBD1. Trimming took 3 bases from V and 6 from J; bases not matched to a gene: 2. There are 14 residues in the CDR3. Germline V gene lookup returns CDR1 SGDLS and CDR2 YYNGEE. The CDR3 protein is CASSEGTGAGELFF. CDR3 DNA sequence: TGTGCCAGCAGCGAGGGGACAGGGGCCGGGGAGCTGTTTTTT.

The CDR3: CASSREGQGANYGYTF. In DNA form, the CDR3 reads TGCGCCAGCAGCCGAGAGGGACAGGGGGCTAACTATGGCTACACCTTC. The V and J genes are TRBV4-1 and TRBJ1-2; TRBD1 agrees at 11 bases. Per the germline V gene, CDR1 is MGHRA and CDR2 is YSYEKL. V was clipped by 4 bases and J by 0 bases; unmatched bases: 4. The CDR3 covers 16 residues.

As to this clone: The junction departs from germline at one end; a sequencing error may be responsible. The V call is TRBV7-9, the J call TRBJ2-7; tentative D call: TRBD2 (6 bases). This CDR3 comprises 14 residues. Per germline, CDR1 SEHNR and CDR2 FQNEAQ (reference sequence). The CDR3 loop reads CSSSSGWGDYEQYF. The CDR3, as DNA: TGTTCCAGCAGCTCCGGGTGGGGGGACTACGAGCAGTACTTC.

This clone was counted only a few times. This sequence joins TRBV20-1 and TRBJ1-1, with D tentatively TRBD1 (5 bases). The CDR3 is made up of 11 amino acids. V was trimmed by 5 bases and J by 6 bases, leaving 10 bases between them. In germline, CDR1 is DFQATT, CDR2 SNEGSKA (reference sequence). CDR3 nucleotide sequence: TGCAGTGCTCCGCAGGGCCCTGAAGCTTTCTTT. Translated, it gives CSAPQGPEAFF.

The rearrangement uses TRBV5-1 and TRBJ1-2, with 10 bases lining up with TRBD1. The CDR3 sequence is 17 residues long. Per germline, CDR1 SGHRS and CDR2 YFSETQ. Trimming at V came to 1 base and at J to 4 bases, leaving 10 bases not matched to a gene. The CDR3 region has the DNA TGCGCCAGCAGCTTGCCGGGACAGGGGATTTCTAGCTATGGCTACACCTTC. This sequence encodes CASSLPGQGISSYGYTF.

V is TRBV18 and J is TRBJ1-2; TRBD1 agrees at 9 bases. The germline V gene has CDR1 KGHSH and CDR2 LQKENI. The ends lost 3 bases at V and 12 bases at J; junction bases unmatched: 14. The CDR3 runs to 15 residues. CDR3 in DNA: TGTGCCAGCTCACCTCCTGGGGACAGGGTATTATTCCACACCTTC. It translates to CASSPPGDRVLFHTF.

The rearrangement uses TRBV27 and TRBJ1-2, with D maybe TRBD1 (5 bases). Germline CDR1 and CDR2: MNHEY and SMNVEV (reference sequence). The CDR3 length is 13 residues. V was pared by 4 bases and J by 4 bases, with 10 bases between. CDR3 nucleotides: TGTGCCAGCAGTTGGGGCGGGGGCTATGGCTACACCTTC. Translated: CASSWGGGYGYTF.

This clone was counted between two and nine times. In the same sample, other DNA sequences code for this CDR3. The chain combines TRBV7-9 with TRBJ2-3, with D maybe TRBD1 (5 bases). The germline V and J ends were trimmed by 5 bases and 1 base, with 10 bases remaining between them. Germline lookup yields CDR1 SEHNR and CDR2 FQNEAQ (reference sequence). CDR3 length equals 14 residues. CDR3 DNA sequence: TGTGCCAGCAGCCCTAGGGGTGGCACAGATACGCAGTATTTT. This encodes CASSPRGGTDTQYF. The variable domain in full, with the rest retrieved from reference TRBV7-9 and TRBJ2-3, is DTGVSQNPRHKITKRGQNVTFRCDPISEHNRLYWYRQTLGQGPEFLTYFQNEAQLEKSRLLSDRFSAERPKGSFSTLEIQRTEQGDSAMYLCASSPRGGTDTQYFGPGTRLTVL.